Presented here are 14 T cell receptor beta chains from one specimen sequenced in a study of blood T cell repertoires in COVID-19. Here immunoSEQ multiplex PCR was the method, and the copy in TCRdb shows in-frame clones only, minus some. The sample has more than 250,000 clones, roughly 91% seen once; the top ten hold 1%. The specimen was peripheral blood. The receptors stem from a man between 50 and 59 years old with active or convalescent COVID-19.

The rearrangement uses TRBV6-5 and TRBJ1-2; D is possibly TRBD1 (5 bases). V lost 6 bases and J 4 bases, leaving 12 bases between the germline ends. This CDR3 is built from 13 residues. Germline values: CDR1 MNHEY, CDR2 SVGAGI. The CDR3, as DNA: TGTGCCAGCAGAGCGGGGGTTACCTATGGCTACACCTTC. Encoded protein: CASRAGVTYGYTF.

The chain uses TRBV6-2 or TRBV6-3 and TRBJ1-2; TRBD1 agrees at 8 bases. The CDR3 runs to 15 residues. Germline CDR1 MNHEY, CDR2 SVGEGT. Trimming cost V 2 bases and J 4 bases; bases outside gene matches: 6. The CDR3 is CASSYQGAITYGYTF. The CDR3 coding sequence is TGTGCCAGCAGTTACCAGGGGGCAATTACCTATGGCTACACCTTC.

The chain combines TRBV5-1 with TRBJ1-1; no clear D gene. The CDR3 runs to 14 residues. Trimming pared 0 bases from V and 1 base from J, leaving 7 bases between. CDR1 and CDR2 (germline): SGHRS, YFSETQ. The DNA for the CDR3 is TGCGCCAGCAGCTTGGACAGACCGAACACTGAAGCTTTCTTT. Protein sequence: CASSLDRPNTEAFF.

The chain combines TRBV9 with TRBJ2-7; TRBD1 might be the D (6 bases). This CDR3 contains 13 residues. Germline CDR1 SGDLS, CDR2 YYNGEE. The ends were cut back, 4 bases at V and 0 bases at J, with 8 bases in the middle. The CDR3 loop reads CASSQGNSYEQYF. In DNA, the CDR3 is TGTGCCAGCAGCCAGGGGAACTCCTACGAGCAGTACTTC.

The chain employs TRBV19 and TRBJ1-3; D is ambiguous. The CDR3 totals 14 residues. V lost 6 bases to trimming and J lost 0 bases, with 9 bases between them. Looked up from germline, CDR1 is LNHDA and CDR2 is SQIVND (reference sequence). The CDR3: CASSSYRSGNTIYF. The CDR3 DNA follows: TGTGCCAGTAGCTCCTACCGCTCTGGAAACACCATATATTTT.

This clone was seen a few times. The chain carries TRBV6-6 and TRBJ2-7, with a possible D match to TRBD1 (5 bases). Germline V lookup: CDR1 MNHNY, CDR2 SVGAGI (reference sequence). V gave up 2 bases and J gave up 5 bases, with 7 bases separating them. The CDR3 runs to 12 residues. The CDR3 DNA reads TGTGCCAGCAGTTACGTCAGGGACGAGCAGTACTTC. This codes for CASSYVRDEQYF.

The CDR3 DNA follows: TGCGCCAGCAGCTTGCAAGGACAGCATAGCACTGAAGCTTTCTTT. It encodes CASSLQGQHSTEAFF. This sequence joins TRBV5-1 and TRBJ1-1; possibly TRBD1 for D (6 bases). Germline CDR1 SGHRS, CDR2 YFSETQ. This CDR3 comprises 15 residues. Trimming removed 1 base at V and 4 bases at J, with 14 bases between. Complete variable domain (other parts from reference TRBV5-1 and TRBJ1-1): KAGVTQTPRYLIKTRGQQVTLSCSPISGHRSVSWYQQTPGQGLQFLFEYFSETQRNKGNFPGRFSGRQFSNSRSEMNVSTLELGDSALYLCASSLQGQHSTEAFFGQGTRLTVV.

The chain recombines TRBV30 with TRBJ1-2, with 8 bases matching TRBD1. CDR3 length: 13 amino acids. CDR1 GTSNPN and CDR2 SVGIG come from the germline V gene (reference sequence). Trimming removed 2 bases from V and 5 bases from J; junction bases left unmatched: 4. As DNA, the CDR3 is TGTGCCTGGAGTCCTCAGGGGGCGTATGGCTACACCTTC. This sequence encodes CAWSPQGAYGYTF.

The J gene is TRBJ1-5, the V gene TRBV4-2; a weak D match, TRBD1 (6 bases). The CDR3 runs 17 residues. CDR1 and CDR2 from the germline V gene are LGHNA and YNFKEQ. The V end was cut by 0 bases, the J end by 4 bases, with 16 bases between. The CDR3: CASSQDSSGAGNQPQHF. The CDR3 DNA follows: TGTGCCAGCAGCCAAGATTCGTCAGGGGCTGGTAATCAGCCCCAGCATTTT.

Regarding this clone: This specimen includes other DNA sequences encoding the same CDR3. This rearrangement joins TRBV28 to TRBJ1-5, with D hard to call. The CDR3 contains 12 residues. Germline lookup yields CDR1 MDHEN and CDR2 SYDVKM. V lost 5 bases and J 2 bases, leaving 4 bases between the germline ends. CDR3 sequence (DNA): TGTGCCAGCAGTCTACGCAATCAGCCCCAGCATTTT. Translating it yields CASSLRNQPQHF.

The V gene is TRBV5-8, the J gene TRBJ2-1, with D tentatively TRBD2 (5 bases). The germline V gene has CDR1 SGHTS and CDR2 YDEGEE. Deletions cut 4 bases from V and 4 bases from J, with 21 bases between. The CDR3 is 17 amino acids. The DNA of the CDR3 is TGTGCCAGCAGCCTGGATGGTATAGTCGGGGTTTACAATGAGCAGTTCTTC. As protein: CASSLDGIVGVYNEQFF.

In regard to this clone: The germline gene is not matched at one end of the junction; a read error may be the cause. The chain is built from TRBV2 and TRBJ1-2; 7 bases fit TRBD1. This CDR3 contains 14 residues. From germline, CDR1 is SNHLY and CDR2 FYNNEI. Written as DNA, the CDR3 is TGTGCCAGCAGTGAAGCGGATTGGACAGGTTCGGCAACTTTC. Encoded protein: CASSEADWTGSATF.

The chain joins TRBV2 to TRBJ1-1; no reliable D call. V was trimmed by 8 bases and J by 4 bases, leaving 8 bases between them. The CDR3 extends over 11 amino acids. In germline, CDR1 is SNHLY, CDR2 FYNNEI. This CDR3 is CASDYGTEAFF. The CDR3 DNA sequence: TGTGCCAGCGACTACGGCACTGAAGCTTTCTTT.

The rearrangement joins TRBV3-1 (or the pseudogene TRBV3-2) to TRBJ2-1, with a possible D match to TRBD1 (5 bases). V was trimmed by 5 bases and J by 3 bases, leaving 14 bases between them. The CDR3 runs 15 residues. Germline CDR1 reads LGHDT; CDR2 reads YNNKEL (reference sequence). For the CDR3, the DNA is TGTGCCAGCAGCGCGACAGTGAACTACTACAATGAGCAGTTCTTC. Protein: CASSATVNYYNEQFF.